The 5 T cell receptor beta chains given below trace back to one sample, sequenced in a study of blood T cell repertoires in COVID-19. Repertoires were generated with immunoSEQ multiplex PCR, while TCRdb's copy carries only in-frame clones and drops some. The sample comprises some 220,000 clones, roughly 84% of which are singletons, and approximately 18% rests with the top ten. The material sequenced was peripheral blood. Source of these receptors: a woman of 80 years or more with active or convalescent COVID-19.

The chain joins TRBV2 to TRBJ1-5; possible D gene TRBD1, 5 bases. Germline V CDR1 and CDR2: SNHLY, FYNNEI. The V gene lost 0 bases and the J gene lost 0 bases, with 12 bases spanning the gap. The CDR3 is 17 residues long. The CDR3 loop is CASSEAGLGYSNQPQHF. DNA for the CDR3: TGTGCCAGCAGTGAAGCGGGGCTCGGGTATAGCAATCAGCCCCAGCATTTT.

This rearrangement joins TRBV4-3 to TRBJ2-4, with TRBD2 identical over 13 bases. The CDR3 has 17 amino acids. The germline gives CDR1 LGHNA, CDR2 YSLEER. V lost 4 bases and J lost 8; bases outside the gene matches: 11. CDR3 nucleotides: TGCGCCAGCAGCCTTAAATGGACTAGCGGGAGCTTTGACATTCAGTACTTC. It specifies CASSLKWTSGSFDIQYF.

This clone was recorded a few times. The chain links TRBV2 to TRBJ1-3; 9 bases agree with TRBD1. Germline trimming cut 4 bases from V and 2 bases from J; bases unmatched to any gene: 6. This CDR3 is 16 amino acids long. CDR1 SNHLY and CDR2 FYNNEI come from the germline V gene. This CDR3 is CASSAQQGAAGNTIYF. CDR3 sequence (DNA): TGTGCCAGCAGTGCCCAACAGGGGGCGGCTGGAAACACCATATATTTT.

J is TRBJ1-2 and V is TRBV7-9, with 9 bases that match TRBD1. Germline V lookup: CDR1 SEHNR, CDR2 FQNEAQ (reference sequence). V trimming: 2 bases; J trimming: 8 bases; junction bases outside the gene matches: 6. The CDR3 sequence is 14 residues long. The CDR3 here is CASSLWDRDDGYTF. CDR3 sequence (DNA): TGTGCCAGCAGCTTATGGGACAGGGACGACGGCTACACCTTC.

The J gene is TRBJ2-2, the V gene TRBV7-9; 10 nucleotides line up with TRBD2. V was clipped by 3 bases and J by 1 base; unmatched bases: 8. The CDR3 sequence is 18 residues long. Germline V gene sequence: CDR1 SEHNR, CDR2 FQNEAQ (reference sequence). CDR3 sequence reads: CASSFQRGGSVNTGELFF. The CDR3 DNA reads as TGTGCCAGCAGCTTCCAGCGGGGGGGATCGGTGAACACCGGGGAGCTGTTTTTT.